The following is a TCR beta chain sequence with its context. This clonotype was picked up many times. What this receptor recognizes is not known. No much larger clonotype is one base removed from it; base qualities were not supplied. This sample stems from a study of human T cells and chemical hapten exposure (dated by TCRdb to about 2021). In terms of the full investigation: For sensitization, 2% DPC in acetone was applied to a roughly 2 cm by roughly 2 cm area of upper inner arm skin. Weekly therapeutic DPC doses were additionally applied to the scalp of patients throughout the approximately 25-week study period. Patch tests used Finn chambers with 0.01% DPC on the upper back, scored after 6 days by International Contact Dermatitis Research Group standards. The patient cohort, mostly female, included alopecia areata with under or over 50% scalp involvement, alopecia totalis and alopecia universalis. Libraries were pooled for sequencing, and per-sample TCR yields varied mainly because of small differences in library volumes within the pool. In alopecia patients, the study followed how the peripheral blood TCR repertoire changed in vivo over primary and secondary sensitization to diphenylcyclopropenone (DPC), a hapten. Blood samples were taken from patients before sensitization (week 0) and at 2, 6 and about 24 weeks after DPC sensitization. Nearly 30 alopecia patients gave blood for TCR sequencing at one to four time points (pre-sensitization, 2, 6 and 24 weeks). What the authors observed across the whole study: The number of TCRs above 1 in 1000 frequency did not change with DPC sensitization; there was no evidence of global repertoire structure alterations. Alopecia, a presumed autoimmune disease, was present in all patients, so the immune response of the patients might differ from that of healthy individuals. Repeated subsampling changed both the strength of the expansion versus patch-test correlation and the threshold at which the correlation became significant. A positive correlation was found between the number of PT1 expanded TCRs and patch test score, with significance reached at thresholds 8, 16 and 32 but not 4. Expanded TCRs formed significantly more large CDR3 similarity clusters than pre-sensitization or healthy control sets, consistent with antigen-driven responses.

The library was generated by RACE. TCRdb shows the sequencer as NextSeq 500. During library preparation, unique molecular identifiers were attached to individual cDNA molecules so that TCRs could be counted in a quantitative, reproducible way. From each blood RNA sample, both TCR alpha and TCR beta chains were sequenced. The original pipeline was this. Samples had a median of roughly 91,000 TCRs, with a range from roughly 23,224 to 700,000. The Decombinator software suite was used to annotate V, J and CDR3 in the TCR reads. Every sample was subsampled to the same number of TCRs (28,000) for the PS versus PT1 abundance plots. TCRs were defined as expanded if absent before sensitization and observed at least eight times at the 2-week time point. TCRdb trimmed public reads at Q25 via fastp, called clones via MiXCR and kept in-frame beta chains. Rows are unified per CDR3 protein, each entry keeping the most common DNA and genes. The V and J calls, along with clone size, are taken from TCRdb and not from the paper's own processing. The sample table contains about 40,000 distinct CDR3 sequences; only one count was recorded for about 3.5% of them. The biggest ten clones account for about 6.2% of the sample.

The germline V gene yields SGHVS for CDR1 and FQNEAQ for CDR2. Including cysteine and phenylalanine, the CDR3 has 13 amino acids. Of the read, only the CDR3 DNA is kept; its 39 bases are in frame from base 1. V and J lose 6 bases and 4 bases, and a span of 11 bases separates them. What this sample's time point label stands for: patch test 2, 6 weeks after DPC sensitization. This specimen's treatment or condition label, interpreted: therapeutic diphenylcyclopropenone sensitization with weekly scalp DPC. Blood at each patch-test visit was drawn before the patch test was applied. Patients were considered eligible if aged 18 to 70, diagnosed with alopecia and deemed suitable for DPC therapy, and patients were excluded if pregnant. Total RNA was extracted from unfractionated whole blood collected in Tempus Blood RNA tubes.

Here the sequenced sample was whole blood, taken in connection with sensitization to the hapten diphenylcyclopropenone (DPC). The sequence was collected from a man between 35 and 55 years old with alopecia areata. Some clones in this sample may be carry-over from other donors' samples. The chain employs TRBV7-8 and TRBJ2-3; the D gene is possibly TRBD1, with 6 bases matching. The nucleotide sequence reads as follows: TGTGCCAGCAGAGGGACAAATGCAGATACGCAGTATTTT. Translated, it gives CASRGTNADTQYF.